A single sample is the source of the 17 T cell receptor beta chains below, sequenced in a study of monozygotic twins with inflammatory bowel disease. TCRdb reprocessed the 5' RACE reads and keeps a single row for each CDR3 protein, giving no DNA. The sample table includes a few hundred thousand distinct CDR3 sequences. The source material was blood. All receptors derive from a human donor with ulcerative colitis or Crohn's disease, or a healthy co-twin of an affected twin (not recorded which).

The chain links TRBV29-1 to TRBJ2-7; TCRdb's assignment of TRBD1 cannot be checked, as there is no DNA. Germline CDR1 and CDR2: SQVTM and ANQGSEA. The CDR3 is made up of 12 amino acids. The CDR3 sequence is CSVGTGGEEQYF.

This chain uses TRBV12-3 or TRBV12-4 with TRBJ2-4; there is no DNA to check the TCRdb D call of TRBD1. The CDR3 length is 20 residues. CDR3 residues: CASSLGGETGIALTKNMQYF.

The rearrangement uses TRBV28 and TRBJ2-6; TCRdb's D call of TRBD1 is untestable without DNA. Germline lookup yields CDR1 MDHEN and CDR2 SYDVKM. The CDR3 length is 16 residues. This CDR3 reads CASSRQGVTGANVLTF. The full variable domain, its missing parts supplied by reference TRBV28 and TRBJ2-6, is DVKVTQSSRYLVKRTGEKVFLECVQDMDHENMFWYRQDPGLGLRLIYFSYDVKMKEKGDIPEGYSVSREKKERFSLILESASTNQTSMYLCASSRQGVTGANVLTFGAGSRLTVL.

The chain employs TRBV4-3 and TRBJ2-3; TCRdb outputs TRBD2, but without DNA this stays unchecked. Germline CDR1 LGHNA, CDR2 YSLEER. This CDR3 is built from 16 residues. CDR3 loop: CASSQQLAGGSDTQYF.

CDR3 in amino acids: CASSNGQVGTYEQYF. The chain joins TRBV5-1 to TRBJ2-7; without DNA, the TCRdb call of TRBD1 cannot be checked. Germline V gives CDR1 SGHRS, CDR2 YFSETQ. This CDR3 has 15 amino acids.

The chain uses TRBV30 and TRBJ1-6. The CDR3 extends over 13 amino acids. From germline, CDR1 is GTSNPN and CDR2 SVGIG (reference sequence). Here the CDR3 reads CAWTQLGNSPLHF.

This chain uses TRBV6-5 with TRBJ2-3; TCRdb's assignment of TRBD1 cannot be checked, as there is no DNA. This CDR3 comprises 13 residues. CDR1 is MNHEY and CDR2 is SVGAGI in the germline V gene. The CDR3 loop reads CASSGHLTDTQYF.

This chain uses TRBV12-3 or TRBV12-4 with TRBJ1-4. The CDR3 runs 12 residues. This CDR3 reads CASTNVNEKLFF.

The rearrangement uses TRBV7-2 and TRBJ2-3; TCRdb calls TRBD1, which cannot be checked without DNA. The CDR3 sequence is 14 residues long. The germline gives CDR1 SGHTA, CDR2 FQGNSA. This CDR3 is CASSRTGGPDTQYF.

V gene TRBV5-1 combines with J gene TRBJ2-5. CDR1 is SGHRS and CDR2 is YFSETQ in the germline V gene. The CDR3 consists of 15 residues. This CDR3 is CASSPSSPIAETQYF.

The V gene is TRBV27, the J gene TRBJ1-1; TCRdb picks TRBD1, but there is no DNA to check that call. Germline CDR1 MNHEY, CDR2 SMNVEV (reference sequence). The CDR3 consists of 13 residues. CDR3 region: CASSFLARGEAFF.

The chain joins TRBV5-1 to TRBJ1-3. Germline CDR1 reads SGHRS; CDR2 reads YFSETQ. The CDR3 loop spans 14 amino acids. CDR3 region: CASSRDLSGNTIYF.

The V and J genes are TRBV11-1 and TRBJ2-7. CDR3 length: 13 amino acids. Germline CDR1 and CDR2: SGHAT and FQDESV (reference sequence). The CDR3 reads CASSQRAGYEQYF. The whole variable domain, remainder taken from reference TRBV11-1 and TRBJ2-7, is EAEVAQSPRYKITEKSQAVAFWCDPISGHATLYWYRQILGQGPELLVQFQDESVVDDSQLPKDRFSAERLKGVDSTLKIQPAELGDSAMYLCASSQRAGYEQYFGPGTRLTVT.

The chain couples TRBV20-1 to TRBJ1-5; without DNA, the TCRdb call of TRBD1 cannot be checked. The CDR3 consists of 14 residues. Germline V gene lookup returns CDR1 DFQATT and CDR2 SNEGSKA (reference sequence). CDR3: CSAITQGSNQPQHF.

This chain uses TRBV9 with TRBJ2-7. Germline V gene lookup returns CDR1 SGDLS and CDR2 YYNGEE. This CDR3 comprises 14 residues. CDR3 sequence: CASSVRGAGDEQYF.

The V gene is TRBV5-4, the J gene TRBJ2-3; TCRdb's assignment of TRBD1 cannot be checked, as there is no DNA. The germline V gene has CDR1 SGHNT and CDR2 YYREEE (reference sequence). CDR3 length equals 14 residues. The CDR3 reads CASNPGGSTDTQYF. The entire variable domain, with the rest obtained from reference TRBV5-4 and TRBJ2-3, is as follows: ETGVTQSPTHLIKTRGQQVTLRCSSQSGHNTVSWYQQALGQGPQFIFQYYREEENGRGNFPPRFSGLQFPNYSSELNVNALELDDSALYLCASNPGGSTDTQYFGPGTRLTVL.

The rearrangement uses TRBV29-1 and TRBJ2-7; without DNA, the TCRdb call of TRBD1 cannot be checked. This CDR3 has 13 amino acids. Per germline, CDR1 SQVTM and CDR2 ANQGSEA. CDR3: CSVTGGDSYEQYF.